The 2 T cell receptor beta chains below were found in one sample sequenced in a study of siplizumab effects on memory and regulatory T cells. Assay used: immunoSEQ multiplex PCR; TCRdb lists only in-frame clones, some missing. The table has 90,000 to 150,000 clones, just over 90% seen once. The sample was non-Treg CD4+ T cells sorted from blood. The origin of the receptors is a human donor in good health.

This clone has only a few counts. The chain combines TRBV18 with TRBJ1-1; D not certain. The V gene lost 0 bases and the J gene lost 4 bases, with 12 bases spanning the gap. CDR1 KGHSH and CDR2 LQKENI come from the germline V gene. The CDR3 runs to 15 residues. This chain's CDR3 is CASSPPARRATEAFF. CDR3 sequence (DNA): TGTGCCAGCTCACCACCGGCCAGGCGGGCCACTGAAGCTTTCTTT.

The CDR3 DNA reads as TGTGCCAGCAGCCCTAGCGGGGGACTCACAGATACGCAGTATTTT. It encodes CASSPSGGLTDTQYF. The chain links TRBV5-4 to TRBJ2-3; 10 nucleotides agree with TRBD2. The germline CDR1 and CDR2 sequences are SGHNT and YYREEE (reference sequence). The trim removed 4 bases at V and 2 bases at J, leaving 4 bases unmatched. CDR3 length equals 15 residues.